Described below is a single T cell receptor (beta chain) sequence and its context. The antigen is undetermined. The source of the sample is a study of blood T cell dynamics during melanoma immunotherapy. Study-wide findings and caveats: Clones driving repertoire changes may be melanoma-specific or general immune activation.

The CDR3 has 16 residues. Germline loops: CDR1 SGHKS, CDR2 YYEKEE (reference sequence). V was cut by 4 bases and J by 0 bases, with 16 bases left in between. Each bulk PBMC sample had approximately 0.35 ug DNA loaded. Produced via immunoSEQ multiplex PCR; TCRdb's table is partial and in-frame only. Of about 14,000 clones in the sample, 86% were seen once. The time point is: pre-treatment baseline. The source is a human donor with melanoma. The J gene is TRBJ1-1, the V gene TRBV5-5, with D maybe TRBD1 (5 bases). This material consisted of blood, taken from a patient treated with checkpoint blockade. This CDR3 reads CASSPGRGLLNTEAFF. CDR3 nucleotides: TGTGCCAGCAGCCCGGGTCGGGGACTACTGAACACTGAAGCTTTCTTT.